The 6 T cell receptor beta chains listed next were all sequenced from one sample in a study of OX40 agonist ivuxolimab in advanced cancers. The library was prepared using the immunoSEQ multiplex PCR assay. The table was pulled from immuneACCESS by TCRdb, which kept in-frame rearrangements only. Such tables lose some clones; where checked, under half of the loss comes from unresolved V genes, and the rest has no known cause. For this sample the table gives around 64,000 clones, of which about 80% were detected only once. The top ten clones comprise 0.95% to 1.5% of the sample. Sequencing was performed on CD4+ or CD8+ T cells sorted from blood, taken in a trial of the OX40 agonist ivuxolimab. The receptor set was obtained from an adult with an advanced solid tumor such as melanoma, head and neck, liver or kidney cancer.

This clone was seen a single time. The chain has TRBV11-2 and TRBJ2-3; D might be TRBD1 or TRBD2, each matching 5 bases. The CDR3 is 15 residues long. Trimming took off 8 bases at V and 6 bases at J, with 21 bases between the two ends. Germline CDR1 is SGHAT and CDR2 is FQNNGV. The CDR3 bases are TGTGCCAGCGGGAAACTGGACGGGACCGGGGATACGCAGTATTTT. As protein: CASGKLDGTGDTQYF.

Concerning this clone: An end of the junction does not agree with germline; a read error may underlie this. The chain joins TRBV6-1 to TRBJ2-7; D uncertain. The germline V gene encodes CDR1 MNHNS and CDR2 SASEGT. This CDR3 comprises 12 residues. CDR3 DNA sequence: TGTGCCAGCATCGCCTGGAACTACGGGCAGTACTTC. Protein sequence: CASIAWNYGQYF.

This rearrangement joins TRBV7-6 to TRBJ2-7; the match to TRBD2 covers 9 bases. V lost 0 bases to trimming and J lost 3 bases; unmatched junction nucleotides: 6. This CDR3 has 16 amino acids. CDR1 is SGHVS and CDR2 is FNYEAQ in the germline V gene. The CDR3 DNA reads as TGTGCCAGCAGCTTAGCCGCAGCGGGGGGTCACTACGAGCAGTACTTC. This codes for CASSLAAAGGHYEQYF.

V is TRBV6-6 and J is TRBJ2-1; D is possibly TRBD1 or TRBD2 (7 bases each). V lost 8 bases and J lost 4, with 18 bases in between. The CDR3 contains 15 residues. The V gene's germline CDR1 is MNHNY and CDR2 SVGAGI (reference sequence). CDR3 protein: CASGAGDSAYNEQFF. The CDR3 nucleotides read TGTGCCAGCGGGGCGGGGGACAGTGCTTACAATGAGCAGTTCTTC.

This chain uses TRBV2 with TRBJ2-7, with a possible D match to TRBD1 (6 bases). Per germline, CDR1 SNHLY and CDR2 FYNNEI. The V end was cut by 3 bases, the J end by 1 base, with 13 bases between. The CDR3 is made up of 15 amino acids. The CDR3 reads CASSDRGPPSYEQYF. The CDR3 nucleotides are TGTGCCAGCAGTGACAGGGGCCCCCCTTCCTACGAGCAGTACTTC.

The V call is TRBV5-4, the J call TRBJ2-5; 10 bases are shared with TRBD1. There are 15 residues in the CDR3. The germline V gene has CDR1 SGHNT and CDR2 YYREEE (reference sequence). Trimming removed 3 bases from V and 2 bases from J; junction bases left unmatched: 4. CDR3 DNA sequence: TGTGCCAGCAGCTGGGGACAGGGGCCTCAAGAGACCCAGTACTTC. Encoded protein: CASSWGQGPQETQYF.